This T cell receptor beta chain was found in a study of T cell repertoires in cytomegalovirus infection. Study findings and constraints: The ex vivo response was dominated by HLA-C-restricted CMV-specific TCR beta clonotypes. There were carriers of CMV plus the relevant HLA, and cumulative public TCR beta family frequency identified them.

This clonotype was detected only a few times. Its antigen is unknown. TCRdb independently ran MiXCR on the reads; one entry per CDR3 protein. This table holds under 600,000 distinct CDR3 sequences, more than 15% found once. Trimming pared 2 bases from V and 0 bases from J, leaving 16 bases between. This CDR3 has 17 amino acids. The chain recombines TRBV12-3 or TRBV12-4 with TRBJ1-2; D gene unclear. The sequence derives from a human donor in good health (CMV status not recorded). Some clones in this sample may be carry-over from other donors' samples. The sequenced sample was CD8+ T cells from PBMCs. CDR3 loop: CASSLQAGWESNYGYTF. The DNA of the CDR3 is TGTGCCAGCAGTTTACAGGCGGGGTGGGAATCTAACTATGGCTACACCTTC.